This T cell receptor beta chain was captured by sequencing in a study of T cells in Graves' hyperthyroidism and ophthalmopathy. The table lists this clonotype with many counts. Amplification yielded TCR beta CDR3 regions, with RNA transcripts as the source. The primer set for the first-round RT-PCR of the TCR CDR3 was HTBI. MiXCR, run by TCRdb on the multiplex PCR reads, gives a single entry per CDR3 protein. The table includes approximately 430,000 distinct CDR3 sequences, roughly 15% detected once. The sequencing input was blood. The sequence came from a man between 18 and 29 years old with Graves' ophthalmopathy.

Here the CDR3 reads CASSKPAGVGANVLTF. CDR3 in DNA: TGTGCCAGCAGTAAGCCGGCAGGGGTTGGGGCCAACGTCCTGACTTTC. This chain links TRBV2 with TRBJ2-6; D perhaps matches TRBD1 (6 bases). Between the trimmed V and J ends, which lost 5 bases and 3 bases, there was a span of 14 bases. The CDR3 has 16 amino acids. Germline V gene data show CDR1 as SNHLY and CDR2 as FYNNEI.